This entry describes one T cell receptor (beta chain). The data derive from a study of identical twins' blood T cells. Germline CDR1 reads DFQATT; CDR2 reads SNEGSKA (reference sequence). The CDR3 consists of 15 residues. The trim removed 6 bases at V and 2 bases at J, leaving 10 bases unmatched. TCR cDNA libraries were made from RNA using a previously described, modified protocol. TCRdb re-called the 5' RACE reads through MiXCR, storing one row per CDR3 protein. Here the sample spans about 370,000 distinct CDR3 sequences, over 25% being singletons. The receptor was isolated from a woman aged 18 to 55 in good health. Sample: PBMCs. The gene calls are TRBV20-1 and TRBJ2-7; 10 bases are shared with TRBD2. The CDR3 reads CSAKKLAGTTYEQYF. The CDR3 coding sequence is TGCAGTGCGAAGAAACTAGCGGGAACTACCTACGAGCAGTACTTC.